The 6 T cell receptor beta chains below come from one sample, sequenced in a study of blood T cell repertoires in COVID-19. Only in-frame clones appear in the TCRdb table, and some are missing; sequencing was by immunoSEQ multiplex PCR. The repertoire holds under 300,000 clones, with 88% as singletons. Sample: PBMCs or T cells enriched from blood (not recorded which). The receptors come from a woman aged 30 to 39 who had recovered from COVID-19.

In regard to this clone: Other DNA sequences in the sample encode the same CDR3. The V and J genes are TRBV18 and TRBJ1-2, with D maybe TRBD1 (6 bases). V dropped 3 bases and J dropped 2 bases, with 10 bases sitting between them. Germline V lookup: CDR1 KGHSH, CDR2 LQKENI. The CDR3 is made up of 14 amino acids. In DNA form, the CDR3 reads TGTGCCAGCTCACCCTCAGGGGACAACTATGGCTACACCTTC. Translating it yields CASSPSGDNYGYTF.

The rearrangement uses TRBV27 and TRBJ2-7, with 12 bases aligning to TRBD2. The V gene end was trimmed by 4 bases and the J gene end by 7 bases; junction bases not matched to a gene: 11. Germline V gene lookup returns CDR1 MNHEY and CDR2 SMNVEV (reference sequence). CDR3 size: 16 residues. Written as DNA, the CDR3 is TGTGCCAGCAGTTCGGTACTAGCGGGGGGTCTTTGGGAGCAGTACTTC. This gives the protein CASSSVLAGGLWEQYF.

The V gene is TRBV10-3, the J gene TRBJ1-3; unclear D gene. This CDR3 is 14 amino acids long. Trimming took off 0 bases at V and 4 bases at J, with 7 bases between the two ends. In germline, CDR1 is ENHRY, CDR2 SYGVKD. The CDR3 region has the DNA TGTGCCATCAGTGAGTCGACTAAGGGAAACACCATATATTTT. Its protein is CAISESTKGNTIYF.

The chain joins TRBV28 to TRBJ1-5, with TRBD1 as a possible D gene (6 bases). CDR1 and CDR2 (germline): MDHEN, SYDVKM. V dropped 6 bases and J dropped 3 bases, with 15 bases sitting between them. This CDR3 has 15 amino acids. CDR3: CASSRSGTPNQPQHF. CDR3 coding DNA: TGTGCCAGCAGCCGATCCGGGACACCCAATCAGCCCCAGCATTTT.

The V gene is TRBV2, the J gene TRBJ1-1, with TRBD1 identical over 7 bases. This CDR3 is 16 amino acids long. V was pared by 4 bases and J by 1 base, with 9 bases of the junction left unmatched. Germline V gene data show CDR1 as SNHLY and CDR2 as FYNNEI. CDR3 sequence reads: CASSVNPGGKNTEAFF. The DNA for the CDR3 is TGTGCCAGCAGTGTGAACCCAGGGGGAAAGAACACTGAAGCTTTCTTT.

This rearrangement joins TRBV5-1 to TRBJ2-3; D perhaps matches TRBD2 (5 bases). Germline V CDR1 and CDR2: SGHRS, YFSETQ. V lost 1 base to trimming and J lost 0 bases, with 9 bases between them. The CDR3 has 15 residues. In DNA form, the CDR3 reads TGCGCCAGCAGCTTGCACGGGGTAAGCACAGATACGCAGTATTTT. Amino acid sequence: CASSLHGVSTDTQYF.